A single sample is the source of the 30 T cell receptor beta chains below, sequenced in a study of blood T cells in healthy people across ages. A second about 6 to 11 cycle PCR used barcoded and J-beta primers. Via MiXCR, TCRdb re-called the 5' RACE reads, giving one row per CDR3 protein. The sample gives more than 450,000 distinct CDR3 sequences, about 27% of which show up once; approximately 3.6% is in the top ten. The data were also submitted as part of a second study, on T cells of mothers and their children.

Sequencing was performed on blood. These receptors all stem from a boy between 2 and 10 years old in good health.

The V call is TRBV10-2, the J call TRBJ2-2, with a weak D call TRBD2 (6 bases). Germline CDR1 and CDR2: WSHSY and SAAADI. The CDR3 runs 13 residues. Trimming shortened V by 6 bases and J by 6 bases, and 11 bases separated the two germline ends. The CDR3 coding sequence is TGCGCCAGCAGGAAAACTAGCCCCGGGGAGCTGTTTTTT. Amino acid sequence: CASRKTSPGELFF.

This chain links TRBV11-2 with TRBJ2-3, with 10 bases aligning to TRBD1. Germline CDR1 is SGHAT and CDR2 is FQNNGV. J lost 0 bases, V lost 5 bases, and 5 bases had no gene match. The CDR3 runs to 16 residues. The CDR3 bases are TGTGCCAGCAGCCCTAGGACAGGGGGGAGCACAGATACGCAGTATTTT. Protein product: CASSPRTGGSTDTQYF.

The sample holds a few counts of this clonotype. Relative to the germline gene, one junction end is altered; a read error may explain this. The DNA for the CDR3 is TGTGCCAGCAGACCCCCGGGACGGCCCTTGAACTTC. It encodes CASRPPGRPLNF. The rearrangement links TRBV6-5 to TRBJ2-5; possibly TRBD1 or TRBD2 for D (5 bases each). CDR3 size: 12 residues. Germline loops: CDR1 MNHEY, CDR2 SVGAGI.

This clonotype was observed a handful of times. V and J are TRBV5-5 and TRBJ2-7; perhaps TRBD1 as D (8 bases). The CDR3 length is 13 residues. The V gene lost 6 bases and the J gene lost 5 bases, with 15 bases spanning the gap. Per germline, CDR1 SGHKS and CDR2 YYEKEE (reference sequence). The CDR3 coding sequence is TGTGCCAGCACCCAGGGGGCGGGGGACGAGCAGTACTTC. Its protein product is CASTQGAGDEQYF.

CDR3: CASSTLQGNTIYF. In nucleotides, the CDR3 is TGTGCCAGCAGCACCCTCCAGGGAAACACCATATATTTT. The V gene is TRBV11-2, the J gene TRBJ1-3; the D is unclear. With 5 bases removed from V and 4 bases from J, the gap between germline ends came to 9 bases. CDR3 length equals 13 residues. The V gene's germline CDR1 is SGHAT and CDR2 FQNNGV.

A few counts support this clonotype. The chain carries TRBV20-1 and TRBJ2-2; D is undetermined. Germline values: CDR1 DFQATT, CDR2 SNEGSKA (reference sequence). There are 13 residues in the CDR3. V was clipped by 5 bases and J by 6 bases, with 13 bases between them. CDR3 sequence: CSAQSLDAGELFF. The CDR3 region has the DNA TGCAGTGCTCAAAGCTTAGACGCCGGGGAGCTGTTTTTT.

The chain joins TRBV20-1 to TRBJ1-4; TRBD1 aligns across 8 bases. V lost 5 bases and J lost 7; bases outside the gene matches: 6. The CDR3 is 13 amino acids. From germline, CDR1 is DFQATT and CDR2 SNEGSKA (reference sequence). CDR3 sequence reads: CSAGGRGLEKLFF. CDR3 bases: TGCAGTGCTGGTGGCAGGGGGCTTGAAAAACTGTTTTTT.

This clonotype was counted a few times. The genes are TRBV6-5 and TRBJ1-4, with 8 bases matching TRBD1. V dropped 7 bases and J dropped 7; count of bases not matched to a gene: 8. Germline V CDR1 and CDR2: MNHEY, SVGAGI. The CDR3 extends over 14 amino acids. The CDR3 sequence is CASKLQGGSEKLFF. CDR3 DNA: TGTGCCAGCAAACTACAGGGGGGGAGTGAAAAACTGTTTTTT.

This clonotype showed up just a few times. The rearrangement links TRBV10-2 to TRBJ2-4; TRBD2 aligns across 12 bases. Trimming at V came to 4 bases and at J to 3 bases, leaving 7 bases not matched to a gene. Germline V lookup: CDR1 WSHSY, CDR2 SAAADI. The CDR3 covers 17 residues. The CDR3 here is CASSAASGGAGKNIQYF. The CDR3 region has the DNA TGCGCCAGCAGTGCGGCTAGCGGGGGGGCCGGCAAAAACATTCAGTACTTC.

The CDR3 nucleotides read TGTGCCAGCAGCTTGGCAGGGATGGGTTACATTCAGTACTTC. The encoded protein is CASSLAGMGYIQYF. The chain combines TRBV5-8 with TRBJ2-4; maybe TRBD1 (5 bases). The V gene lost 0 bases and the J gene lost 8 bases, with 12 bases spanning the gap. From germline, CDR1 is SGHTS and CDR2 YDEGEE. The CDR3 is made up of 14 amino acids.

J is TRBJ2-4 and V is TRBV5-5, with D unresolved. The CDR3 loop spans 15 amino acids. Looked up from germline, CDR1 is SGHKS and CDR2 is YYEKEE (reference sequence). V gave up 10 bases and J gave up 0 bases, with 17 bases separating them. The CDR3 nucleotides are TGTGCCCCTATCCCGGGCAACCTAGCCAAAAACATTCAGTACTTC. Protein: CAPIPGNLAKNIQYF.

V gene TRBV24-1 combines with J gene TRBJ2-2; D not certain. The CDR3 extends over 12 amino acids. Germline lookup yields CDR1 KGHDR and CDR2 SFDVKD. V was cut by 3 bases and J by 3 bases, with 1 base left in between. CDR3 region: CATSDDTGELFF. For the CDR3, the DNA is TGTGCCACCAGTGATGACACCGGGGAGCTGTTTTTT.

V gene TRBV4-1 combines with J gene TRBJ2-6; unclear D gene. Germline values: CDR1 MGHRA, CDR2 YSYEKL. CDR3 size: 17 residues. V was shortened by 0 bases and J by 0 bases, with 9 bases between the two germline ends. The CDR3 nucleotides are TGCGCCAGCAGCCAAGATTCGACCCGCTCTGGGGCCAACGTCCTGACTTTC. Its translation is CASSQDSTRSGANVLTF.

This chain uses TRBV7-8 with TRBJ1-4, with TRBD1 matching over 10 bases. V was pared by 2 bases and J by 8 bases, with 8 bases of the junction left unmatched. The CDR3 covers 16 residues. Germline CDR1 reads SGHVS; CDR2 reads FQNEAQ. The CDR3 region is CASSLTSGTGVEKLFF. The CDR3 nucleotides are TGTGCCAGCAGCTTAACCAGCGGGACAGGGGTAGAAAAACTGTTTTTT. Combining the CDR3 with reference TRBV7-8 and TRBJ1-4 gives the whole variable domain GAGVSQSPRYKVAKRGQDVALRCDPISGHVSLFWYQQALGQGPEFLTYFQNEAQLDKSGLPSDRFFAERPEGSVSTLKIQRTQQEDSAVYLCASSLTSGTGVEKLFFGSGTQLSVL.

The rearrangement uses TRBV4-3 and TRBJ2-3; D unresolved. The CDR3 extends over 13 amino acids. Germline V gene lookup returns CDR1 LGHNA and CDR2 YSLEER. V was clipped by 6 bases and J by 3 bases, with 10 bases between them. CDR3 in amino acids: CASRKVTTDTQYF. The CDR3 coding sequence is TGCGCCAGCAGGAAAGTGACAACAGATACGCAGTATTTT.

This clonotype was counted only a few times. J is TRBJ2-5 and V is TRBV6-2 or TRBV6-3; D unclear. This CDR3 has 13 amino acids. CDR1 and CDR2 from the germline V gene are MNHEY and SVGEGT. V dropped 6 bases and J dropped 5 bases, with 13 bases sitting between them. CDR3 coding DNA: TGTGCCAGCAGAGACCCAGGTCGGGAGACCCAGTACTTC. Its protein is CASRDPGRETQYF.

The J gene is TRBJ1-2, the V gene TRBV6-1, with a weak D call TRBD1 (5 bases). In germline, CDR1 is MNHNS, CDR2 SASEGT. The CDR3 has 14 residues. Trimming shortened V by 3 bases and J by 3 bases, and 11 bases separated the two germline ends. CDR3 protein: CASSDRGRDYGYTF. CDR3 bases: TGTGCCAGCAGTGATCGGGGCAGGGACTATGGCTACACCTTC.

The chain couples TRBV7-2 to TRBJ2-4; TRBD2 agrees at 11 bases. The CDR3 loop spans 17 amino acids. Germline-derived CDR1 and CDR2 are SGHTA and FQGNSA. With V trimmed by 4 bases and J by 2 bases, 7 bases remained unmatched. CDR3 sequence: CASSSPTSGGPKNIQYF. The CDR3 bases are TGTGCCAGCAGCTCTCCAACTAGCGGGGGCCCCAAAAACATTCAGTACTTC. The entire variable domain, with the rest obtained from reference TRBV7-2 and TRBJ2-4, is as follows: GAGVSQSPSNKVTEKGKDVELRCDPISGHTALYWYRQSLGQGLEFLIYFQGNSAPDKSGLPSDRFSAERTGGSVSTLTIQRTQQEDSAVYLCASSSPTSGGPKNIQYFGAGTRLSVL.

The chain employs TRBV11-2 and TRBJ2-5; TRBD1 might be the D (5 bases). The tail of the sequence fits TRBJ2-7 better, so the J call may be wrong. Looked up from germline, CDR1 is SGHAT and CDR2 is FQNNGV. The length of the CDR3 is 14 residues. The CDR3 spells CASRLFGHSYEQYF. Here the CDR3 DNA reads TGTGCCAGCAGGTTGTTCGGACATTCCTACGAGCAGTACTTC.

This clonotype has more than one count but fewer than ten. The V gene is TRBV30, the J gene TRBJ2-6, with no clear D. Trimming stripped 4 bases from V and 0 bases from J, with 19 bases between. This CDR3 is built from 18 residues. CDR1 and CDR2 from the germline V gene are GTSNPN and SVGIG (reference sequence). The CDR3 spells CAWTSHWASYSGANVLTF. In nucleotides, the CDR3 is TGTGCCTGGACCTCCCACTGGGCGTCTTACTCTGGGGCCAACGTCCTGACTTTC.

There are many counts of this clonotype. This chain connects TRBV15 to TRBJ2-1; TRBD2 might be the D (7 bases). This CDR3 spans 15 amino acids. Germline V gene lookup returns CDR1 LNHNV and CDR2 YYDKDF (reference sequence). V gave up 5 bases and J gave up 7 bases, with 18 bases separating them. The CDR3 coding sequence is TGTGCCACCAGCCCGGGGGGCCGCGCGATAAATGAGCAGTTCTTC. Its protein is CATSPGGRAINEQFF.

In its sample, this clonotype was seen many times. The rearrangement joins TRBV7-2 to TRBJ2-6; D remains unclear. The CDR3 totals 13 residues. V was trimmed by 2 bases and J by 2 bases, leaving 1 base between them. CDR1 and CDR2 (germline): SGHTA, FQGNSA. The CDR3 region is CASSLPGANVLTF. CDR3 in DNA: TGTGCCAGCAGCTTACCTGGGGCCAACGTCCTGACTTTC.

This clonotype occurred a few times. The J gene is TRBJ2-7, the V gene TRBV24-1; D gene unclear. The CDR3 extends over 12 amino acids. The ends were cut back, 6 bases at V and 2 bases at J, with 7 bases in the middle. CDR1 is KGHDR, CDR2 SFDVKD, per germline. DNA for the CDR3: TGTGCCACCAGTATATCTACCTACGAGCAGTACTTC. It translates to CATSISTYEQYF.

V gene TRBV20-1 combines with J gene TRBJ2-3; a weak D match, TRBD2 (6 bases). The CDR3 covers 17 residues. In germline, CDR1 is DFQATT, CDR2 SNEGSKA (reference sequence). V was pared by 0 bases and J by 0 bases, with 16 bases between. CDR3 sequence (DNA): TGCAGTGCTAGAGATCCCGGGGTTGCGGGGAGCACAGATACGCAGTATTTT. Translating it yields CSARDPGVAGSTDTQYF.

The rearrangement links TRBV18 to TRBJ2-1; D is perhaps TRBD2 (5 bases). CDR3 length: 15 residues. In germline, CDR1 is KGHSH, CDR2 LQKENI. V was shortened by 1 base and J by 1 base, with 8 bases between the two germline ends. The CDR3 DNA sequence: TGTGCCAGCTCACCACTTCTAGCATCCTACAATGAGCAGTTCTTC. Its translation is CASSPLLASYNEQFF.

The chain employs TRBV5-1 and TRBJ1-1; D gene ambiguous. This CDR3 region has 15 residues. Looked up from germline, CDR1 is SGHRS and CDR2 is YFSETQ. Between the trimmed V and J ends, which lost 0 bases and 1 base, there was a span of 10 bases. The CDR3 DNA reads TGCGCCAGCAGCTTGGGGGCAGAGGCGAACACTGAAGCTTTCTTT. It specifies CASSLGAEANTEAFF.

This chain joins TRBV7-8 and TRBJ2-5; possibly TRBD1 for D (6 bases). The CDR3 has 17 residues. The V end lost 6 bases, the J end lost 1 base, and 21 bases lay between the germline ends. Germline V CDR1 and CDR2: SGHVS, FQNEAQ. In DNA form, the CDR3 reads TGTGCCAGCAGTCGACAGGAGGCCCTATCCCTCCAAGAGACCCAGTACTTC. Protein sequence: CASSRQEALSLQETQYF.

The CDR3 coding sequence is TGTGCCATCCGACAGGAGGGGACCTATAATTCACCCCTCCACTTT. Its translation: CAIRQEGTYNSPLHF. The rearrangement uses TRBV10-3 and TRBJ1-6, with D perhaps TRBD1 (6 bases). V was clipped by 8 bases and J by 2 bases, with 13 bases between them. The CDR3 is made up of 15 amino acids. Germline values: CDR1 ENHRY, CDR2 SYGVKD.

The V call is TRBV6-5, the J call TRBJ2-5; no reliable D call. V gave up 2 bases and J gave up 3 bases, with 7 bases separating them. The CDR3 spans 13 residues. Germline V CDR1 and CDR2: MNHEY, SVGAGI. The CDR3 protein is CASSYLRKETQYF. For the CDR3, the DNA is TGTGCCAGCAGTTACCTCAGAAAAGAGACCCAGTACTTC.

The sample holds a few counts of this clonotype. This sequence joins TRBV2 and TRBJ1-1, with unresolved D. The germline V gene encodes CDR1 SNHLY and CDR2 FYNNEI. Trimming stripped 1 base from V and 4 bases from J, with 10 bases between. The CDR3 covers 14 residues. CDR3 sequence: CASSEDGLGTEAFF. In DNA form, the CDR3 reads TGTGCCAGCAGTGAAGACGGGTTAGGCACTGAAGCTTTCTTT.